This T cell receptor (beta chain) was sequenced in a study of T cells after posttransplantation cyclophosphamide (dated by TCRdb to about 2016). Turning to the overall study: T cell repertoire reconstitution was tracked by TRB sequencing after myeloablative bone marrow transplantation in which posttransplantation cyclophosphamide was used as GVHD prophylaxis. Antigen receptor sequencing covered samples from 35 PTCy-treated patients and approximately 17 of their related bone marrow donors. Blood from every one of the approximately 37 PTCy patients who had 1-year posttransplant specimens underwent TRB sequencing. In 3 patients, TRB sequencing was also performed on up to about 3 more blood samples taken 2 to 5.2 years after transplant, and in several patients, pretransplant blood was also TRB-sequenced. Because TRA and TRB clonality were tightly correlated in several samples, subsequent TCR analyses were focused on TRB only. Public TRB sequences were searched against a database of over 3,500 sequences associated with responses to pathogens, tumor antigens, self-antigens and alloantigens.

The CDR1 and CDR2 encoded by the germline V gene are MNHNS and SASEGT. V and J are trimmed by 2 bases and 9 bases, and the gene matches miss 10 bases of the junction. From cysteine to phenylalanine, the CDR3 is 15 amino acids long. The retained sequence is limited to the CDR3, 45 bases, with the frame set at the first base. Related bone marrow donors provided peripheral blood samples on the day of marrow donation. Peripheral blood and bone marrow mononuclear cells were isolated by Ficoll-Hypaque density centrifugation and cryopreserved. TRB sequencing used genomic DNA with the immunoSEQ assay at survey resolution or the hsTCRB kit. As for the authors' bioinformatics: Initial read processing used immunoSEQ software, and repertoire analyses used the LymphoSeq R package. Clonality was calculated as 1 minus normalized Shannon entropy, and the Gini coefficient was also calculated for each TRB dataset. Phenotypes of unsorted samples were inferred by mapping TRB sequences from sorted subsets of the recipient or donor onto unsorted samples of the same recipient. TCRdb obtained this table from immuneACCESS and retained in-frame rearrangements with V and J assigned. These tables miss some clones; where compared with another copy, unresolved V genes account for less than half of the shortfall, and the remainder is unexplained. The V and J calls and the clone size are those of that table, but D and trimming were determined from the DNA. The sample data list 47,000 or so clones, and about 90% of these were observed just once. The top ten hold around 2.9% of the sample.

Concerning this clone itself: Its antigen is currently not known. The record has no base qualities; no much larger clone is one base away.

The paper's findings and limits, for the study overall: Across roughly 40 patients, recipient CMV seropositivity and CMV reactivation were highly associated with TRB clonality; PTCy diversity was similar to CNI/methotrexate controls. At 1-2 months, donor-recipient similarity was low but rose over the first year, and the later blood repertoires were often dominated by donor CD8+ memory clones. The TRB repertoires of T cells infiltrating skin or GI tract showed only limited overlap with the TRB repertoires of T cells in blood.

The V and J segments used are TRBV6-1 and TRBJ2-1; 7 of the junction bases match TRBD2. Sample: PBMCs. The receptor comes from a woman aged 50 to 60 in good health and a related stem cell transplant donor. The nucleotides read TGTGCCAGCAGTGAACCTAGACTAGCCGGGGGTGAGCAGTTCTTC. Its translation is CASSEPRLAGGEQFF.